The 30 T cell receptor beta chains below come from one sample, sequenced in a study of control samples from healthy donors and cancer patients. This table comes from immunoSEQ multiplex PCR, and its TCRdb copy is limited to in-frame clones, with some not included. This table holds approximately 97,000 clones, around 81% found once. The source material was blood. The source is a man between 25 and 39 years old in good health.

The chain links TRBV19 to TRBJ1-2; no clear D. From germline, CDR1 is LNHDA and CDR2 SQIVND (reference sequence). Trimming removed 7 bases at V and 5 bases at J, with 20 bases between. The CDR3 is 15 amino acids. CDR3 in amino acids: CASTYNVGSYYGYTF. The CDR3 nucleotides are TGTGCCAGTACTTATAATGTGGGGTCCTATTATGGCTACACCTTC.

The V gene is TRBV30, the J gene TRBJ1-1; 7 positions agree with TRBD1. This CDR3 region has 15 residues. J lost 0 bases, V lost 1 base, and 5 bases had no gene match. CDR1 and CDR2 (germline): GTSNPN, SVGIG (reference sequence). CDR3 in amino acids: CAWSGGGQLNTEAFF. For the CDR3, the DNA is TGTGCCTGGAGTGGAGGGGGACAGTTGAACACTGAAGCTTTCTTT.

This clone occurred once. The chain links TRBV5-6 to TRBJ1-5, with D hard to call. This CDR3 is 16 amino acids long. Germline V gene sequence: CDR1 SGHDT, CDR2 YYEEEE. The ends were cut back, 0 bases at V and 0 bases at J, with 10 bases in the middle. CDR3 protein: CASSLGSGSSNQPQHF. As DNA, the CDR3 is TGTGCCAGCAGCTTGGGTTCGGGCTCTAGCAATCAGCCCCAGCATTTT.

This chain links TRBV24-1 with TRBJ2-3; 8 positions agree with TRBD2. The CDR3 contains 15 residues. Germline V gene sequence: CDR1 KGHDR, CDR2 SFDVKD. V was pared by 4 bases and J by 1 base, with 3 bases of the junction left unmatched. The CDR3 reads CATSDPGLGTDTQYF. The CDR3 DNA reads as TGTGCCACCAGTGACCCGGGACTAGGCACAGATACGCAGTATTTT.

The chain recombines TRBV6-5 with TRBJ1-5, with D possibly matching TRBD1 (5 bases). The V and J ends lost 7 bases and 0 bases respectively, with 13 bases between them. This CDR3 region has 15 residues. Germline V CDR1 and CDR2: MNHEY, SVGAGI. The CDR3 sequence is CASTFRGSSNQPQHF. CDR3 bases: TGTGCCAGCACCTTTAGGGGATCTAGCAATCAGCCCCAGCATTTT.

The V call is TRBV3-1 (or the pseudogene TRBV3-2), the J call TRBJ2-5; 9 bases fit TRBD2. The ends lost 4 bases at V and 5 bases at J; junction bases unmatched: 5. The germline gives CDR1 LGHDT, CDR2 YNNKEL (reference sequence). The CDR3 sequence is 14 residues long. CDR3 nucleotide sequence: TGTGCCAGCAGCCCGAGCGGGGGGTTGGAGACCCAGTACTTC. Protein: CASSPSGGLETQYF.

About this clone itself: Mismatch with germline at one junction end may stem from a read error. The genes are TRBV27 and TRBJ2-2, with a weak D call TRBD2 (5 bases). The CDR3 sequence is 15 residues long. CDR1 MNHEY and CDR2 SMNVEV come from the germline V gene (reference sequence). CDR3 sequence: CASTRNVGLHRGAVF. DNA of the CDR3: TGTGCCAGCACTCGAAACGTCGGGTTGCACCGGGGAGCTGTTTTT.

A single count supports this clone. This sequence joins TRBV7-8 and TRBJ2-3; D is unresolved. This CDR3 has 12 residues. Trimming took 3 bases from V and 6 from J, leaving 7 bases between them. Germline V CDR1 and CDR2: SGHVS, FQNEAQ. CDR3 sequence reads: CASSLRSDTQYF. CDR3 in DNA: TGTGCCAGCAGCTTGAGATCCGATACGCAGTATTTT.

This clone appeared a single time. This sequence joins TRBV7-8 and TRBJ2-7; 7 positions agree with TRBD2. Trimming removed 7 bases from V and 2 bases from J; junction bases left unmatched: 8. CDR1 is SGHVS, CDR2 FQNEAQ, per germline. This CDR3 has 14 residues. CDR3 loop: CASTPREGTYEQYF. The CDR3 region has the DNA TGTGCCAGCACCCCGAGGGAGGGAACCTACGAGCAGTACTTC.

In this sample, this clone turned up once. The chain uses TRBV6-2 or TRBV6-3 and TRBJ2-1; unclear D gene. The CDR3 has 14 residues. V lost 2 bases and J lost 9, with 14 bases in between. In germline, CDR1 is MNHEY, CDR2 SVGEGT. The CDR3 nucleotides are TGTGCCAGCAGTTACGACTCCAGGCCGAGTGAGCAGTTCTTC. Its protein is CASSYDSRPSEQFF.

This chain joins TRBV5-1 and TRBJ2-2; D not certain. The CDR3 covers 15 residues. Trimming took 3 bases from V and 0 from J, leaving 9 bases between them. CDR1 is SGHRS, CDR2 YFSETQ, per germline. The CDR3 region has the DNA TGCGCCAGCAGCTCGACGGTATCGAACACCGGGGAGCTGTTTTTT. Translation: CASSSTVSNTGELFF.

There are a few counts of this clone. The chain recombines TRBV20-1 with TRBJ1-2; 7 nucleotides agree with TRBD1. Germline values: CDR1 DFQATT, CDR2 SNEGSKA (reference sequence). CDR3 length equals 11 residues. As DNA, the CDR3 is TGCAGCACCGACAGGGCCTATGGCTACACCTTC. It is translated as CSTDRAYGYTF.

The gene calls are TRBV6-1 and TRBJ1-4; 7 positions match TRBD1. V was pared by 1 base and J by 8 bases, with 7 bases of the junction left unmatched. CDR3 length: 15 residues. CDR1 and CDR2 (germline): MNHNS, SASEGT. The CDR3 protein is CASSEGGGGAEKLFF. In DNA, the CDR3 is TGTGCCAGCAGTGAAGGCGGAGGGGGCGCGGAAAAACTGTTTTTT.

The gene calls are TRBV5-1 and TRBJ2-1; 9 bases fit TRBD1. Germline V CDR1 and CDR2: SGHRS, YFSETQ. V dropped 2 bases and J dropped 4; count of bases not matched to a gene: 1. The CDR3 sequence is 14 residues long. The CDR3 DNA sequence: TGCGCCAGCAGCTTCGGACAGGGGTACAATGAGCAGTTCTTC. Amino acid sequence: CASSFGQGYNEQFF.

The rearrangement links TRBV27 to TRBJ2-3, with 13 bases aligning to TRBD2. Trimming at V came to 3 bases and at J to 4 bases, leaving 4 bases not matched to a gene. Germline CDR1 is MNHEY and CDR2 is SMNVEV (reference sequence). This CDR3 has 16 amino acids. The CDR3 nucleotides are TGTGCCAGCAGTTTCCGACTAGCGGGGGGATCAGATACGCAGTATTTT. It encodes CASSFRLAGGSDTQYF.

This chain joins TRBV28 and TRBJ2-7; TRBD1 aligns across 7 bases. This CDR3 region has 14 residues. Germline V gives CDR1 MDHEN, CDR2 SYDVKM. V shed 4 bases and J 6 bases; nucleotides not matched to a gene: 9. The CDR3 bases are TGTGCCAGCAGTTCCTACAGGGGCGTAAGCGAGCAGTACTTC. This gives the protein CASSSYRGVSEQYF.

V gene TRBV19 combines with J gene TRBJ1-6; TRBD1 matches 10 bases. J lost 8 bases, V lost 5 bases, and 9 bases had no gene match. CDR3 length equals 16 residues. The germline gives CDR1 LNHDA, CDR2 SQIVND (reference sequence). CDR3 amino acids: CASSVPSGTGDSPLHF. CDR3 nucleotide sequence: TGTGCCAGTAGTGTACCATCCGGGACAGGGGATTCACCCCTCCACTTT.

In nucleotides, the CDR3 is TGCGCCAGCAGCCCGGGACTAGCGGGGAATTACAATGAGCAGTTCTTC. It is translated as CASSPGLAGNYNEQFF. The chain links TRBV5-1 to TRBJ2-1; 13 bases match TRBD2. In germline, CDR1 is SGHRS, CDR2 YFSETQ. The CDR3 is 16 amino acids. With V trimmed by 4 bases and J by 4 bases, 5 bases remained unmatched.

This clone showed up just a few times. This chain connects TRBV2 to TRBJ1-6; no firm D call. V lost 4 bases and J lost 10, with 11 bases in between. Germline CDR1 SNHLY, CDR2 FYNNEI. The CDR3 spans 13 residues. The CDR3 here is CASSVEGGSPLHF. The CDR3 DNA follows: TGTGCCAGCAGTGTAGAGGGAGGGTCACCCCTCCACTTT.

CDR3 nucleotide sequence: TGTGCCATCAGGCAGGACAGCTATACCTACGAGCAGTACTTC. It codes for CAIRQDSYTYEQYF. The chain has TRBV10-3 and TRBJ2-7, with D perhaps TRBD1 (6 bases). CDR3 size: 14 residues. V was trimmed by 6 bases and J by 2 bases, leaving 14 bases between them. Germline V gene data show CDR1 as ENHRY and CDR2 as SYGVKD.

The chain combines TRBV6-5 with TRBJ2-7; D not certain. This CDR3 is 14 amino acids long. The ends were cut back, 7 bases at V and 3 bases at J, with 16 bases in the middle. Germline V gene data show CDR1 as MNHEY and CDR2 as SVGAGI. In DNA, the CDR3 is TGTGCCAGCATCCATGGTTCCCCGGGCTACGAGCAGTACTTC. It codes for CASIHGSPGYEQYF.

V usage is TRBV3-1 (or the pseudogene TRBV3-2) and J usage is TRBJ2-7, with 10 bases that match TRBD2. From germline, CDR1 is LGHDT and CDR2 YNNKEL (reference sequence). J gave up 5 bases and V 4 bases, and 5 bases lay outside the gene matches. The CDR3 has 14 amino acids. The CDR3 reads CASSLSGGANEQYF. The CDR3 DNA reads TGTGCCAGCAGCCTAAGCGGGGGGGCCAACGAGCAGTACTTC.

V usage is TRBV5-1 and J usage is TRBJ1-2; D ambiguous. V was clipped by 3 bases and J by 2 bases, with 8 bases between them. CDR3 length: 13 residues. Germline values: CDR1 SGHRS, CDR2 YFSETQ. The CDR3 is CASSSTGNYGYTF. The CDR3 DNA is TGCGCCAGCAGCTCGACGGGGAACTATGGCTACACCTTC.

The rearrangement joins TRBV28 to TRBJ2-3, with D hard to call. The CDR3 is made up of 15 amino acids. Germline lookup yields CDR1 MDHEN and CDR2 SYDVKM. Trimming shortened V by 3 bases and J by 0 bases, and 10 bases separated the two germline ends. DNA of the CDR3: TGTGCCAGCAGTTTCGGCCGGGCTAGCACAGATACGCAGTATTTT. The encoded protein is CASSFGRASTDTQYF.

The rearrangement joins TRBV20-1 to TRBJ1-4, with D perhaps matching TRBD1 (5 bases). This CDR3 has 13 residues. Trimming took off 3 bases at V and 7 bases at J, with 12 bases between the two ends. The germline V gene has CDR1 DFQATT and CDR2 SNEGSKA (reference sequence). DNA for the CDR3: TGCAGTGCTAGTTTGGGGGGAAGTGAAAAACTGTTTTTT. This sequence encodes CSASLGGSEKLFF.

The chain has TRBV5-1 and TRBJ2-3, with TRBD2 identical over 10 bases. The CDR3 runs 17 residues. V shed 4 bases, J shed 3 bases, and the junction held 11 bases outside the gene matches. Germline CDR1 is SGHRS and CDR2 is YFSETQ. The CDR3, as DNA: TGCGCCAGCAGCCCGAGGGCTAGCGGGGGCCGGACAGATACGCAGTATTTT. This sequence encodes CASSPRASGGRTDTQYF.

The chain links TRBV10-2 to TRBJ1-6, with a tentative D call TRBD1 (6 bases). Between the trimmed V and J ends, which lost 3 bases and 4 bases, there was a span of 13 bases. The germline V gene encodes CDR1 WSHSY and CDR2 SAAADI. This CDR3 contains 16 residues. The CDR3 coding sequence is TGCGCCAGCAGTGACGGCCGGGGACATTATAATTCACCCCTCCACTTT. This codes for CASSDGRGHYNSPLHF.

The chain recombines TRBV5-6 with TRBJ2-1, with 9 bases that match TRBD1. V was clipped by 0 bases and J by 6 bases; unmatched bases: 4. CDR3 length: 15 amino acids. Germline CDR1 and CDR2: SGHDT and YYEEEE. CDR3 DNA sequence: TGTGCCAGCAGCTTGGTGGACAGGGGCTCCAATGAGCAGTTCTTC. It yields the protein CASSLVDRGSNEQFF.

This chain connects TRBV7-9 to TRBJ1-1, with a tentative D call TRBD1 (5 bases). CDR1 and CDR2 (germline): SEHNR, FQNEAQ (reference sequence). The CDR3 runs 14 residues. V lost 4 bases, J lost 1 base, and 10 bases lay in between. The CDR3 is CASSSTVTNTEAFF. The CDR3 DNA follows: TGTGCCAGCAGCTCGACAGTTACGAACACTGAAGCTTTCTTT.

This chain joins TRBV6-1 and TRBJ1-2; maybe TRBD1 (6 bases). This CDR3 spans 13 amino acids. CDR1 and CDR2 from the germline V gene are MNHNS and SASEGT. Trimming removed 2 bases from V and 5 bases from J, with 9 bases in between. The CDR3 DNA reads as TGTGCCAGCAGTGAAACAGGGAGGTATGGCTACACCTTC. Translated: CASSETGRYGYTF.